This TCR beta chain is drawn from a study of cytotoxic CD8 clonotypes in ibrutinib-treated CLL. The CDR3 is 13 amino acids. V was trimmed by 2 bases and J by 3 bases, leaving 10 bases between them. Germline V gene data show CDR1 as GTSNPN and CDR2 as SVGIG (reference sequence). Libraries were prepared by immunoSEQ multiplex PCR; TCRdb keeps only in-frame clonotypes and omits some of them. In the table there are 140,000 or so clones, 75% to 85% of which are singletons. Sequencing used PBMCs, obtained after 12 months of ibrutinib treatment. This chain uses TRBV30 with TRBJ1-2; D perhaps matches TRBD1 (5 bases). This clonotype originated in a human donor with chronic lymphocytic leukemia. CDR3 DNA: TGTGCCTGGAGTACGAGGGGATACTATGGCTACACCTTC. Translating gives CAWSTRGYYGYTF. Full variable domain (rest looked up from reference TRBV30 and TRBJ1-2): SQTIHQWPATLVQPVGSPLSLECTVEGTSNPNLYWYRQAAGRGLQLLFYSVGIGQISSEVPQNLSASRPQDRQFILSSKKLLLSDSGFYLCAWSTRGYYGYTFGSGTRLTVV.